This T cell receptor (beta chain) came from a study of T cells after yellow fever vaccination. Whole-study context: The authors prepared low-cell-number fractions using SMART-Seq v4 Ultra Low Input.

Study-level findings and limits: Post-booster reappearance was seen for most primary-vaccination clones (just over 95% CD4, roughly 91% CD8). Few clonotypes appeared in both CD4 and CD8 compartments.

One entry per CDR3 protein results from TCRdb running MiXCR on the 5' RACE reads. The data contain hundreds of thousands of distinct CDR3 sequences, roughly an eighth of them singletons. This clonotype was recorded a few times. The target antigen is unknown. V dropped 2 bases and J dropped 2 bases, with 7 bases sitting between them. In germline, CDR1 is ENHRY, CDR2 SYGVKD. The CDR3 has 14 residues. The receptor was derived from a man aged 25-45 years who received the YFV17D yellow fever vaccine. Material: PBMCs, obtained on the day of the yellow fever booster vaccination. V is TRBV10-3 and J is TRBJ1-3; D not resolved. CDR3 DNA: TGTGCCATCAGTGAGAGCCAGGCTGGAAACACCATATATTTT. This sequence encodes CAISESQAGNTIYF.